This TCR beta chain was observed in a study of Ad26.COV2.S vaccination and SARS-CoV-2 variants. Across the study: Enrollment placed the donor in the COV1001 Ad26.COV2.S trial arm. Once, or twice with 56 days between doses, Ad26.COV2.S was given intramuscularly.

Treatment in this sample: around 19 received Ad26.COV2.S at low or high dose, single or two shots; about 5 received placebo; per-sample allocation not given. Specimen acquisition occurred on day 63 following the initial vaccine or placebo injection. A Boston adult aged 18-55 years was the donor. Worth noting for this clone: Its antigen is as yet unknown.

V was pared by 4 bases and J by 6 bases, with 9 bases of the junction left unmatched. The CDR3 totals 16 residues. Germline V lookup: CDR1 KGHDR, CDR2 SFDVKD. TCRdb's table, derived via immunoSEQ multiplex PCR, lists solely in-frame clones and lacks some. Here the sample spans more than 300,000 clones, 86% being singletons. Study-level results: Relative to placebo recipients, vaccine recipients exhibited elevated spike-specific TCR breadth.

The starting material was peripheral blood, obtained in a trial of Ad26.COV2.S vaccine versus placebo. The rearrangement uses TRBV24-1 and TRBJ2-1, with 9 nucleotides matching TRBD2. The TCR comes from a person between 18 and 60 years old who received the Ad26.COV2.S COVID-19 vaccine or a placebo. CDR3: CATSDHTGTSLNEQFF. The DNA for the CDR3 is TGTGCCACCAGTGACCACACCGGGACTAGCCTCAATGAGCAGTTCTTC.